The entry below gives a single TCR beta chain sequence along with its context. Its cognate antigen is unknown. Germline CDR1 and CDR2: MGHRA and YSYEKL. Trimming shortened V by 4 bases and J by 3 bases, and 10 bases separated the two germline ends. The CDR3 sequence is 13 residues long. These data belong to a study of vaccination effects on CD4 cells after COVID-19. Study-wide results and caveats: Clones arising from infection and from vaccination showed marked clonal contraction late after vaccination. Small numbers of convalescent patients limited the study. It also lacked early post-infection timepoints. Nearly all vaccine-induced clones in healthy recipients recognized only SARS-CoV-2.

Using viral peptide pools, the ViraFEST assay grew out antigen-specific CD4+ T cells prior to sequencing. Upon completion of more than eight days in culture, CD4+ T cells were isolated. Among the vaccine recipients, none had a prior SARS-CoV-2 infection, and nucleocapsid antibodies were negative. Half-medium exchanges with IL-2 medium took place on days 3 and 7. Only in-frame clones appear in the TCRdb table, and some are missing; sequencing was by immunoSEQ multiplex PCR. This table holds about 55,000 clones, under 75% found once. Sample: CD4+ T cells from PBMCs cultured with SARS-CoV-2 spike peptides, taken before COVID-19 vaccination. The TCR sequence derives from a human donor who received a COVID-19 vaccine. The chain has TRBV4-1 and TRBJ2-7, with D possibly called TRBD1 or TRBD2 (5 bases each). The CDR3 protein is CASSLRGDYEQYF. CDR3 sequence (DNA): TGCGCCAGCAGCCTAAGAGGGGACTACGAGCAGTACTTC.